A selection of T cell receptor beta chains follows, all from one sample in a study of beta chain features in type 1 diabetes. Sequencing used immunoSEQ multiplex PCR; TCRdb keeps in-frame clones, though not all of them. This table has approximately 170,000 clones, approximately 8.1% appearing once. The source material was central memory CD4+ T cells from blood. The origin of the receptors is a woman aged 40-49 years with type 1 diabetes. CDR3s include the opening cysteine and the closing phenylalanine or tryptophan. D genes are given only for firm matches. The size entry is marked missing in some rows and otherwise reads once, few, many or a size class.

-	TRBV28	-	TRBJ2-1	CASLRTAGGNEQFF	TGTGCCAGCCTGAGGACGGCAGGGGGGAATGAGCAGTTCTTC
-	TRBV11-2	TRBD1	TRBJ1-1	CASSLRTGVNTEAFF	TGTGCCAGCAGCCTCCGGACAGGGGTGAACACTGAAGCTTTCTTT
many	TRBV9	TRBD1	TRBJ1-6	CASSSTTGGNSPLHF	TGTGCCAGCAGCTCAACTACAGGGGGAAATTCACCCCTCCACTTT
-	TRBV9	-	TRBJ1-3	CASTPTTSGNTIYF	TGTGCCAGCACCCCTACCACCTCTGGAAACACCATATATTTT
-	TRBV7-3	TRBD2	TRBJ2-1	CASSGGTSGNAEQFF	TGTGCCAGCAGCGGGGGGACTAGCGGCAATGCTGAGCAGTTCTTC
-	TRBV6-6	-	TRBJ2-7	CASSYSRVYEQYF	TGTGCCAGCAGTTACTCGAGAGTCTACGAGCAGTACTTC
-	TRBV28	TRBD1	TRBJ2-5	CASSSPLGQQTQYF	TGTGCCAGCAGTTCGCCCTTGGGACAGCAGACCCAGTACTTC
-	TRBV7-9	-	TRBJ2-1	CASSWVGTEQFF	TGTGCCAGCAGTTGGGTCGGGACAGAGCAGTTCTTC
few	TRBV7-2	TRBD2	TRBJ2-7	CASSLQGTSGTAGEQYF	TGTGCCAGCAGCTTACAAGGGACTAGCGGCACTGCTGGGGAGCAGTACTTC
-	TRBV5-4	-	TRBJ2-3	CASSAPTSTDTQYF	TGTGCCAGCAGCGCACCCACAAGCACAGATACGCAGTATTTT
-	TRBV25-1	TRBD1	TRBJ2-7	CASSGGQGSYEQYF	TGTGCCAGCAGTGGGGGACAGGGCTCCTACGAGCAGTACTTC
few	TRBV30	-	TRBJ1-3	CAWSVHGRHGSSGNTIYF	TGTGCCTGGAGTGTCCACGGGCGACACGGGAGCTCTGGAAACACCATATATTTT
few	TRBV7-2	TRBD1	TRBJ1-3	CASSPRQGQGNTIYF	TGTGCCAGCAGCCCCCGACAGGGGCAGGGAAACACCATATATTTT
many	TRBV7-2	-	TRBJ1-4	CASSAPGNEKLFF	TGTGCCAGCAGCGCGCCGGGTAATGAAAAACTGTTTTTT
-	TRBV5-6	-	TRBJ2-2	CASSLEAYTGELFF	TGTGCCAGCAGCTTGGAAGCGTACACCGGGGAGCTGTTTTTT
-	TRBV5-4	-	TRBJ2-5	CASSADGKTQYF	TGTGCCAGCAGCGCGGACGGGAAGACCCAGTACTTC
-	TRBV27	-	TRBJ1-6	CASSLVGESPLHF	TGTGCCAGCAGTTTAGTAGGAGAGTCACCCCTCCACTTT
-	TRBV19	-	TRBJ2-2	CASNVDRKSGELFF	TGTGCCAGTAATGTCGACAGAAAATCCGGGGAGCTGTTTTTT
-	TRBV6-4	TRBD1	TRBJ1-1	CASSDSTGGNTEAFF	TGTGCCAGCAGTGACTCTACAGGGGGCAACACTGAAGCTTTCTTT
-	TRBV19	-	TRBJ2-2	CASSQGWTGELFF	TGTGCCAGTAGTCAGGGGTGGACCGGGGAGCTGTTTTTT
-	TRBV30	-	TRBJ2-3	CAWSVTGDTQYF	TGTGCCTGGAGTGTTACAGGAGATACGCAGTATTTT
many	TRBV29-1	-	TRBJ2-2	CSVVRAGTGELFF	TGCAGCGTTGTTAGGGCGGGCACCGGGGAGCTGTTTTTT
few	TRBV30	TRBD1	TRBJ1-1	CACQGGARFGVNTEAFF	TGTGCCTGTCAGGGGGGCGCGCGGTTCGGTGTGAACACTGAAGCTTTCTTT
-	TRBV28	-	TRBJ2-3	CASTRTGRGAPNTQYF	TGTGCCAGCACCCGTACCGGCCGGGGGGCACCCAATACGCAGTATTTT
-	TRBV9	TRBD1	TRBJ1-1	CASSYTGGTEAFF	TGTGCCAGCAGCTACACAGGGGGCACTGAAGCTTTCTTT
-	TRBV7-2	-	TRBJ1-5	CASSFSRVGNQPQHF	TGTGCCAGCAGCTTTAGTAGAGTTGGCAATCAGCCCCAGCATTTT
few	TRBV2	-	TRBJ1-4	CASSVNSPGLNEKLFF	TGTGCCAGCAGTGTAAACAGCCCGGGACTGAATGAAAAACTGTTTTTT
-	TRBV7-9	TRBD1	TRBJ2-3	CASSSRDRGTTDTQYF	TGTGCCAGCAGCTCTCGGGACAGGGGGACCACAGATACGCAGTATTTT
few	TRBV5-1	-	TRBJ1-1	CASSLQDAGTEAFF	TGCGCCAGCAGCCTGCAGGACGCGGGCACTGAAGCTTTCTTT
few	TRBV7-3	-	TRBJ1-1	CASSPGGGGSLEAFF	TGTGCCAGCAGCCCCGGGGGGGGCGGAAGTCTTGAAGCTTTCTTT
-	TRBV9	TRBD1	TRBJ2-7	CASSLGTGPYEQYF	TGTGCCAGCAGCCTTGGGACAGGGCCCTACGAGCAGTACTTC
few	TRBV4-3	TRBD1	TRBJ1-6	CASSRGTGGYNSPLHF	TGCGCCAGCAGCCGAGGGACAGGGGGTTATAATTCACCCCTCCACTTT
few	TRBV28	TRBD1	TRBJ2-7	CASKERGRWYEQYF	TGTGCCAGCAAGGAAAGGGGGCGCTGGTACGAGCAGTACTTC
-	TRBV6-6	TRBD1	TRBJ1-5	CASSNTGDGQPQHF	TGTGCCAGCAGTAATACAGGGGACGGGCAGCCCCAGCATTTT
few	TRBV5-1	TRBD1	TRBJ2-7	CASSSGQGYSYEQYF	TGCGCCAGCAGCTCGGGACAGGGGTACTCCTACGAGCAGTACTTC
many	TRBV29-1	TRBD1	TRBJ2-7	CSVPTGQGGRGEQYF	TGCAGCGTTCCCACCGGACAGGGGGGACGGGGCGAGCAGTACTTC
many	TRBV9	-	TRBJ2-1	CASSGSRAGEQFF	TGTGCCAGCAGCGGATCCCGAGCCGGTGAGCAGTTCTTC
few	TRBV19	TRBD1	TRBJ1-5	CASKAGQGNQPQHF	TGTGCCAGTAAAGCGGGACAGGGCAATCAGCCCCAGCATTTT
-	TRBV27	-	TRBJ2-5	CASSQRPGETQYF	TGTGCCAGCAGTCAGCGACCGGGGGAGACCCAGTACTTC
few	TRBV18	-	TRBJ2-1	CASSPASSGGQNEQFF	TGTGCCAGCTCACCAGCTTCGAGCGGGGGACAGAATGAGCAGTTCTTC
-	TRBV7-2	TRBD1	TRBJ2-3	CASAGTGGTDTQYF	TGTGCCAGCGCCGGGACAGGGGGCACAGATACGCAGTATTTT
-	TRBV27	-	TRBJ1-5	CASSLEGGHSNQPQHF	TGTGCCAGCAGTTTAGAGGGAGGACATAGCAATCAGCCCCAGCATTTT
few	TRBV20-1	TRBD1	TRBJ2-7	CGAGGTYEQYF	TGCGGAGCAGGGGGAACCTACGAGCAGTACTTC
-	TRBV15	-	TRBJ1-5	CAIGVSNQPQHF	TGTGCCATAGGGGTAAGCAATCAGCCCCAGCATTTT
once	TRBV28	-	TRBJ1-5	CASSLQVRSRHQPQHF	TGTGCCAGCAGTTTACAGGTTAGAAGCCGCCATCAGCCCCAGCATTTT
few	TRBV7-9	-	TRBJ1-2	CASSLPSGAGGYTF	TGTGCCAGCAGCTTACCTTCAGGGGCAGGGGGCTACACCTTC
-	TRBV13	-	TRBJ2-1	CASSPGGTAANEQFF	TGTGCCAGCAGCCCTGGGGGGACCGCCGCCAATGAGCAGTTCTTC
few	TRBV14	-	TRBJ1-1	CASSHRSGLGNTEAFF	TGTGCCAGCAGCCACAGGTCCGGCCTTGGGAACACTGAAGCTTTCTTT
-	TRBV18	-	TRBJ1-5	CASSPGGGEQPQHF	TGTGCCAGCTCCCCCGGCGGAGGGGAACAGCCCCAGCATTTT
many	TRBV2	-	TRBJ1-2	CASSPRGGSGYGYTF	TGTGCCAGCAGTCCACGGGGGGGCTCTGGCTATGGCTACACCTTC
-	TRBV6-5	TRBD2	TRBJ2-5	CASSYAWGGDAETQYF	TGTGCCAGCAGTTACGCTTGGGGGGGAGACGCAGAGACCCAGTACTTC
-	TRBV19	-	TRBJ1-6	CASSIGLRDSPLHF	TGTGCCAGTAGTATTGGGTTGAGGGATTCACCCCTCCACTTT
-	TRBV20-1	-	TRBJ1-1	CSAHAGTEAFF	TGCAGTGCTCATGCCGGGACAGAAGCTTTCTTT
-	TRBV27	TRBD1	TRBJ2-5	CASSPRGETQYF	TGTGCCAGCAGTCCCAGGGGGGAGACCCAGTACTTC
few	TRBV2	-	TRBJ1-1	CASSGPWPPQREAFF	TGTGCCAGCAGTGGTCCGTGGCCACCTCAGAGGGAAGCTTTCTTT
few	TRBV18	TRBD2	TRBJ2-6	CASSPLPGLAGVGANVLTF	TGTGCCAGCTCACCACTTCCGGGACTAGCGGGAGTTGGGGCCAACGTCCTGACTTTC
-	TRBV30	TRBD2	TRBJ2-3	CAWSLKTSGSTDTQYF	TGTGCCTGGAGTCTTAAGACTAGCGGGAGTACAGATACGCAGTATTTT